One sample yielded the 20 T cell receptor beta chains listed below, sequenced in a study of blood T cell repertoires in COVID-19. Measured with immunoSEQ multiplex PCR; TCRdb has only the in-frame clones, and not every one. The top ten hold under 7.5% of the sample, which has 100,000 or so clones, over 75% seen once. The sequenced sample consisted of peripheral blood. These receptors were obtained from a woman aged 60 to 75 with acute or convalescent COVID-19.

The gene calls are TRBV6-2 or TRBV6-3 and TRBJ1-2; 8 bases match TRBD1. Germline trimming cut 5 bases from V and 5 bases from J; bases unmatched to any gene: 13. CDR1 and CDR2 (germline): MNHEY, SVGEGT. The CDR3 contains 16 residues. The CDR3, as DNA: TGTGCCAGCAGTACCCGGGACAGGATTTCCGGATATGGCTACACCTTC. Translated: CASSTRDRISGYGYTF.

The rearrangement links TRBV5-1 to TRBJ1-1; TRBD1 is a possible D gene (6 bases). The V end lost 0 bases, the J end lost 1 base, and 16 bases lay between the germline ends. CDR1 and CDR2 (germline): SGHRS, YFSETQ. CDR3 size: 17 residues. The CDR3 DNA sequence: TGCGCCAGCAGCTTGGCCGGGTCAGGGGTTAAGAACACTGAAGCTTTCTTT. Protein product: CASSLAGSGVKNTEAFF. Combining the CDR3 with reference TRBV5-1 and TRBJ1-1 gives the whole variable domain KAGVTQTPRYLIKTRGQQVTLSCSPISGHRSVSWYQQTPGQGLQFLFEYFSETQRNKGNFPGRFSGRQFSNSRSEMNVSTLELGDSALYLCASSLAGSGVKNTEAFFGQGTRLTVV.

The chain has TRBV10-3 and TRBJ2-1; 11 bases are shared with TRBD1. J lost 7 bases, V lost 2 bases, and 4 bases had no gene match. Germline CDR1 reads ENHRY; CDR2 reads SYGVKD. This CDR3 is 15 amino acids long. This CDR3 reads CAISETGQGGNEQFF. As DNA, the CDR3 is TGTGCCATCAGTGAGACGGGACAGGGGGGAAATGAGCAGTTCTTC.

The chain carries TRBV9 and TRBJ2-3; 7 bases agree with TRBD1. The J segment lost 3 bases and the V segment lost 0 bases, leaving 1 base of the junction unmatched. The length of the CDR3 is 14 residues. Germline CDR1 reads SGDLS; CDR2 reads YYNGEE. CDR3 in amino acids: CASSVGQGTDTQYF. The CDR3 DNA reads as TGTGCCAGCAGCGTAGGACAGGGAACAGATACGCAGTATTTT.

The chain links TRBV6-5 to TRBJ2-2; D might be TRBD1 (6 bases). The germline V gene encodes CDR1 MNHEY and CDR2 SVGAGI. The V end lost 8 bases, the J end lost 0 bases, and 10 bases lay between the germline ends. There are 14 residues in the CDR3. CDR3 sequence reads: CASGRTANTGELFF. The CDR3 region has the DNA TGTGCCAGCGGTCGGACAGCGAACACCGGGGAGCTGTTTTTT.

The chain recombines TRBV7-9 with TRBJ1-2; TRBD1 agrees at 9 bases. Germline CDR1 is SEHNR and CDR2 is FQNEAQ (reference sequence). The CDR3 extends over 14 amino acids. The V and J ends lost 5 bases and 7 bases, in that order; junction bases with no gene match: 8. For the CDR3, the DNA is TGTGCCAGCAGCCCGGGACAGGGATCCGCTGGCTACACCTTC. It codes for CASSPGQGSAGYTF.

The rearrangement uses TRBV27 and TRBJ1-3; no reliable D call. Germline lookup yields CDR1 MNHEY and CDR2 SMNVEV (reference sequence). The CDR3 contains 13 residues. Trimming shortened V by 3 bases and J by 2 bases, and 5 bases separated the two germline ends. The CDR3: CASSFTAGNTIYF. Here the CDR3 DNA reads TGTGCCAGCAGTTTCACAGCTGGAAACACCATATATTTT.

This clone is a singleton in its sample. The CDR3, as DNA: TGTGCCAGCAGCTCGGACAGGGGGCGGGAATCCCAGCATTTT. It codes for CASSSDRGRESQHF. The rearrangement uses TRBV28 and TRBJ1-5; TRBD1 matches 11 bases. The CDR3 covers 14 residues. Germline V gives CDR1 MDHEN, CDR2 SYDVKM. V lost 6 bases and J lost 11; bases outside the gene matches: 9.

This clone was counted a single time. The CDR3: CASSLTVAGVGETQYF. Written as DNA, the CDR3 is TGTGCCAGCAGCTTAACTGTAGCGGGAGTAGGTGAGACCCAGTACTTC. This sequence joins TRBV7-2 and TRBJ2-5; 9 bases line up with TRBD2. There are 16 residues in the CDR3. Germline values: CDR1 SGHTA, CDR2 FQGNSA. J was trimmed by 5 bases and V by 2 bases; bases with no gene match: 9.

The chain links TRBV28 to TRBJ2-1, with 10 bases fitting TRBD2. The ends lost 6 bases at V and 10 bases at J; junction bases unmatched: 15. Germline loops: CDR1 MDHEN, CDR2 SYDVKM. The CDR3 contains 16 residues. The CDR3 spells CASRETSGEVQWEQFF. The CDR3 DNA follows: TGTGCCAGCAGGGAAACTAGCGGGGAAGTACAATGGGAGCAGTTCTTC.

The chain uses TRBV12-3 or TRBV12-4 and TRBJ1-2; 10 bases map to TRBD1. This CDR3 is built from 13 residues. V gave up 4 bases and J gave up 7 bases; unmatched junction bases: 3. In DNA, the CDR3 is TGTGCCAGCAGTTCGACAGGGGGCGGTGGCTACACCTTC. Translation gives CASSSTGGGGYTF.

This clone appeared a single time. The CDR3: CASNGGTGANYGYTF. In nucleotides, the CDR3 is TGTGCCAGCAACGGCGGGACAGGAGCTAACTATGGCTACACCTTC. The chain recombines TRBV28 with TRBJ1-2, with 8 bases aligning to TRBD1. Germline V gene lookup returns CDR1 MDHEN and CDR2 SYDVKM. This CDR3 is built from 15 residues. J lost 0 bases, V lost 7 bases, and 7 bases had no gene match.

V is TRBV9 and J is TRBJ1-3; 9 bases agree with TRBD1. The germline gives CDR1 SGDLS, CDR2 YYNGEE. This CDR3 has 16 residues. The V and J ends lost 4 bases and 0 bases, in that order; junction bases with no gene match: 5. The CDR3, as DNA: TGTGCCAGCAGCTCGCGGGGACAGGGCTCTGGAAACACCATATATTTT. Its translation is CASSSRGQGSGNTIYF.

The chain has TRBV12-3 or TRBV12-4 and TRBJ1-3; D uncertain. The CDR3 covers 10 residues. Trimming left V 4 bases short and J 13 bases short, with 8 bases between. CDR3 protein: CASSWRHIYF. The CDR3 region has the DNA TGTGCCAGCAGTTGGAGGCATATATATTTT.

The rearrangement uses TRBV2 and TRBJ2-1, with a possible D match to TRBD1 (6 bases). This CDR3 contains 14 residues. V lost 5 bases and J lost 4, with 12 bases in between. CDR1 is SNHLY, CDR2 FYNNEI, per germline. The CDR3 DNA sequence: TGTGCCAGCAGTCCGTTGGGGGCTTACAATGAGCAGTTCTTC. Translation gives CASSPLGAYNEQFF.

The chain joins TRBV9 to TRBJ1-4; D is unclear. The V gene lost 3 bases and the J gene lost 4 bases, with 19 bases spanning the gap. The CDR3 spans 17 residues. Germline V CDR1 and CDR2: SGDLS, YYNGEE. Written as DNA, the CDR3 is TGTGCCAGCAGCGGGCAAGGAGGATTCGAGAGTAATGAAAAACTGTTTTTT. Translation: CASSGQGGFESNEKLFF. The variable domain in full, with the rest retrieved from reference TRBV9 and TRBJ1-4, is DSGVTQTPKHLITATGQRVTLRCSPRSGDLSVYWYQQSLDQGLQFLIQYYNGEERAKGNILERFSAQQFPDLHSELNLSSLELGDSALYFCASSGQGGFESNEKLFFGSGTQLSVL.

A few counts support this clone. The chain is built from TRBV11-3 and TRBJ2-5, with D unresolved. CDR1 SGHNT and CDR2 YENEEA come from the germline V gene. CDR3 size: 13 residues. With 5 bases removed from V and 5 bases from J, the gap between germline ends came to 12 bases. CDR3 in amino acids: CASSRRRRETQYF. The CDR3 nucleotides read TGTGCCAGCAGCAGAAGAAGGCGGGAGACCCAGTACTTC.

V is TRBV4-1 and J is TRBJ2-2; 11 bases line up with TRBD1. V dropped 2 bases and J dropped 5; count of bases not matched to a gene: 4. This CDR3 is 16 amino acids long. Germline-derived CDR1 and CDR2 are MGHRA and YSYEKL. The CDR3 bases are TGCGCCAGCAGCCAACTGGACAGGGGGCGAACCGGGGAGCTGTTTTTT. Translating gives CASSQLDRGRTGELFF.

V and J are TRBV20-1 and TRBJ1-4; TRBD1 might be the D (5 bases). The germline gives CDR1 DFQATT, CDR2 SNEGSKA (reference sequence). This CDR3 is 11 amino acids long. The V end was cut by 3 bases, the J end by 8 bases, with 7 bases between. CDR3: CSASRGEKLFF. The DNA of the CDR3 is TGCAGTGCTAGTCGGGGGGAAAAACTGTTTTTT.

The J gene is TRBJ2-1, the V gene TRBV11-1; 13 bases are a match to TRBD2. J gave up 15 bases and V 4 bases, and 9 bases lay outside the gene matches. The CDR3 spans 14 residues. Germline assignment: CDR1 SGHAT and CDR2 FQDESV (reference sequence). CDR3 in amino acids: CASSSGLAGLGRFF. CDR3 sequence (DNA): TGTGCCAGCAGCTCGGGACTAGCGGGGTTAGGGCGGTTCTTC.